Below, one TCR beta chain is given with its context. Trimming removed 4 bases from V and 4 bases from J; junction bases left unmatched: 2. CDR1 and CDR2 from the germline V gene are SGHNT and YYREEE (reference sequence). This CDR3 has 14 residues. The data stem from a study of blood T cell repertoires in COVID-19. Study-wide context: Samples came from the United States, Italy and Spain, spanning acute and convalescent COVID-19. T cells, B-cell-depleted T cells, or PBMCs provided the cDNA or gDNA that served as material.

TCRdb keeps only in-frame clones here, not all; method: immunoSEQ multiplex PCR. The sample holds some 34,000 clones, around 83% seen once. V and J are TRBV5-4 and TRBJ1-3, with 10 bases lining up with TRBD1. The sample comprised peripheral blood. This TCR was sampled from a human donor in a cohort sampled during active COVID-19. In DNA, the CDR3 is TGTGCCAGCAGCCGGGACAGGGGAGGAAACACCATATATTTT. Protein sequence: CASSRDRGGNTIYF. Full variable domain (missing parts from reference TRBV5-4 and TRBJ1-3): ETGVTQSPTHLIKTRGQQVTLRCSSQSGHNTVSWYQQALGQGPQFIFQYYREEENGRGNFPPRFSGLQFPNYSSELNVNALELDDSALYLCASSRDRGGNTIYFGEGSWLTVV.